One sample yielded the 9 T cell receptor beta chains listed below, sequenced in a study of shared clonotypes between healthy human individuals. This table comes from immunoSEQ multiplex PCR, and its TCRdb copy is limited to in-frame clones, with some not included. The data hold some 1.5 million clones, with roughly 98% observed a single time. Sequencing used naive CD4+ T cells sorted from blood. Subset meaning: CD45RA+ positively selected. Receptors originate from a man in his thirties or forties in good health.

The genes are TRBV7-9 and TRBJ2-7; maybe TRBD2 (6 bases). This CDR3 is 13 amino acids long. Germline CDR1 SEHNR, CDR2 FQNEAQ (reference sequence). V was pared by 5 bases and J by 9 bases, with 17 bases between. The CDR3 reads CASSPDNQAGQYF. The CDR3 nucleotides are TGTGCCAGCAGCCCCGATAACCAAGCGGGGCAGTACTTC.

The chain recombines TRBV5-1 with TRBJ2-5; D unresolved. The CDR3 consists of 14 residues. Germline CDR1 SGHRS, CDR2 YFSETQ. The V end lost 0 bases, the J end lost 1 base, and 7 bases lay between the germline ends. Here the CDR3 reads CASSLETSQETQYF. As DNA, the CDR3 is TGCGCCAGCAGCTTGGAAACCTCCCAAGAGACCCAGTACTTC.

The V and J genes are TRBV28 and TRBJ1-1, with D perhaps matching TRBD1 (5 bases). The germline CDR1 and CDR2 sequences are MDHEN and SYDVKM. The CDR3 spans 12 residues. The DNA for the CDR3 is TGTGCTGTGGGGGAAATGAACACTGAAGCTTTCTTT. This gives the protein CAVGEMNTEAFF.

The chain couples TRBV5-1 to TRBJ2-5, with TRBD1 matching over 8 bases. This CDR3 has 15 residues. The germline V gene encodes CDR1 SGHRS and CDR2 YFSETQ. Losses at the gene ends were 4 bases for V and 2 bases for J; bases not matched to a gene: 7. In nucleotides, the CDR3 is TGCGCCAGCAGCCGACGACAGGGGCGACAAGAGACCCAGTACTTC. Amino acids: CASSRRQGRQETQYF.

The chain joins TRBV11-3 to TRBJ2-7; no clear D. The CDR3 runs to 14 residues. Germline V gene sequence: CDR1 SGHNT, CDR2 YENEEA. V was trimmed by 5 bases and J by 0 bases, leaving 11 bases between them. In DNA form, the CDR3 reads TGTGCCAGCAGCCTTATGGCGGACTCCTACGAGCAGTACTTC. Amino acid sequence: CASSLMADSYEQYF.

The V call is TRBV5-1, the J call TRBJ2-3; tentative D call: TRBD1 (6 bases). V was pared by 3 bases and J by 2 bases, with 13 bases between. In germline, CDR1 is SGHRS, CDR2 YFSETQ. This CDR3 is 15 amino acids long. CDR3 bases: TGCGCCAGCAGCTCACAGGGCAGAAACACAGATACGCAGTATTTT. Translating gives CASSSQGRNTDTQYF.

The rearrangement links TRBV7-9 to TRBJ2-1; tentative D call: TRBD2 (6 bases). Germline V gives CDR1 SEHNR, CDR2 FQNEAQ (reference sequence). V lost 5 bases and J 10 bases, leaving 21 bases between the germline ends. The CDR3 covers 15 residues. The CDR3 DNA follows: TGTGCCAGCAGCGGATGGGACGGGGACTCACCCGAGCAGTTCTTC. As protein: CASSGWDGDSPEQFF.

This chain joins TRBV4-1 and TRBJ1-5; D is uncertain. The V gene's germline CDR1 is MGHRA and CDR2 YSYEKL. The length of the CDR3 is 16 residues. Trimming stripped 1 base from V and 4 bases from J, with 14 bases between. The CDR3 DNA is TGCGCCAGCAGCCAAGTCGCCGGGAATTATAATCAGCCCCAGCATTTT. Its protein product is CASSQVAGNYNQPQHF.

The chain carries TRBV5-6 and TRBJ1-4, with TRBD1 matching over 7 bases. Germline lookup yields CDR1 SGHDT and CDR2 YYEEEE. The junction had 4 bases not matched to a gene; V was cut back by 1 base and J by 7 bases. CDR3 length equals 14 residues. CDR3 nucleotide sequence: TGTGCCAGCAGCTTGAGGGGGCGGGGTGAAAAACTGTTTTTT. It codes for CASSLRGRGEKLFF.